The sequence of this T cell receptor beta chain was determined in a study of shared clonotypes between healthy human individuals (dated by TCRdb to 2018 to 2020). About the study as a whole: A couple of women and three men aged 18 to 49 years were included in the cohort. Leukapheresis yielded between about 0.85 and 10 billion PBMCs per donor. To estimate repertoire size and how much clonotype sharing occurs between individuals, the study deeply sequenced the blood TCR repertoires of five healthy adults. For each donor, three plates each were used for CD4 naive and CD4 memory, two plates were used for CD8 naive, and one plate was used for CD8 memory. To increase sequencing depth and limit assay-specific biases, TCR repertoire library preparation and sequencing were carried out by different laboratories using diverse techniques. Broader findings and caveats from the paper: Compared with non-shared clonotypes, the clonotypes found in all four sorted-subset donors had higher generation probabilities. Pairwise subsampling indicated that sequencing depth was expected to affect the degree of clonotype sharing among donors. Naive subsets generally had larger estimated clonotype richness than memory subsets did. Because the study included a small number of donors, the genetic and exposure-history diversity represented was limited. About 4.5% of naive CD4, roughly 3.6% of naive CD8, approximately 2% of memory CD4, and roughly 0.4% of memory CD8 clonotypes were shared across a handful of donors. Even with the large sequencing depth, rarefaction of the sorted-subset datasets indicated that sequencing was incomplete. Sampling was restricted to blood, and TCR repertoires in tissues likely differ from the TCR repertoires found in blood.

This clone was counted a few times. Its cognate antigen has yet to be identified. Base qualities are not recorded, but no much larger clone differs from it by a single base. Using the deep immunoSEQ assay, TCR CDR3 regions were amplified from genomic DNA by multiplex PCR. Extracted genomic DNA from each cell subset was spread evenly across all wells of several immunoSEQ 96-well plates, with each plate serving as a replicate. For sorted subsets, each replicate PCR was loaded with about 200 ng genomic DNA, equivalent to 25,000 to 35,000 T cell genomes. Purified libraries were measured with a Qubit 3.0 fluorometer, size-checked on a Bioanalyzer 2100, and measured again with the KAPA Library Quantification kit. A separate single-read 150-cycle Illumina NextSeq 550 flow cell was used to sequence each immunoSEQ 96-well plate. From the authors' description of their analysis: Because the immunoSEQ output held only junctional sequences and lacked quality scores, the filtering could not match the filtering applied to full-length reads. Sequences were annotated with PyIR, a Python wrapper for IgBLAST v1.9, and V/J genes and CDR3 were assigned using IMGT germline references. Reads were removed for weak V/J assignments (E-value above 1e-6), missing CDR3, stop codons, out-of-frame junctions, or ambiguous translated residues. V3J clonotypes were defined as sequences sharing the same inferred V gene, J gene, and CDR3 amino acid sequence. To compute the percentage overlap between repertoires, the number of shared unique clonotypes was divided by the size of the smaller repertoire. RTK rarefaction, the Chao1 estimator, and Recon v2.1 estimates of unobserved clonotypes were used to assess repertoire richness. Generation probabilities for all TCRbeta clonotypes obtained by the gDNA method from a handful of donors were computed using OLGA. TCRdb mirrors the immuneACCESS table, restricted to in-frame sequences. Some clones are absent from its copies; in checked studies, under half trace to an unresolved V gene, and the reason for the others is unknown. That table is the source of V, J and clone size, and D and trimming were worked out from the DNA. In this sample the table shows about 610,000 clones, around 97% of which occur a single time. The top ten constitute less than 0.065% of the sample.

Healthy HIV-negative adults with no recently reported acute infections or vaccinations were included as donors. All donors were Caucasian adults living in Nashville, Tennessee, USA. Magnetic negative selection was used to enrich CD4+ T cells, after which naive cells were positively selected on CD45RA and the negative fraction became the memory subset. Blood was obtained by leukapheresis, after which PBMCs were separated by Ficoll-Histopaque density gradient centrifugation and cryopreserved in liquid nitrogen vapor phase. Analytical flow cytometry was used to check the purity and quantity of each magnetically sorted T cell population. Genomic DNA was isolated from every sorted fraction and measured by UV absorbance on a Nanodrop 2000c. The clonotype originates from a woman between 25 and 40 years old in good health. Sequenced input: naive CD4+ T cells sorted from blood. The label giving this sample's cell subset or site can be read as: CD45RA+ positively selected.

The CDR3 is CASSQGVNQPQHF. The sequenced DNA: TGCGCCAGCAGCCAAGGGGTCAATCAGCCCCAGCATTTT. Here the chain combines TRBV4-1 and TRBJ1-5; the D gene remains uncertain. Trimming removed 1 base from V and 3 bases from J, leaving 4 bases between the germline ends. Taken from cysteine to phenylalanine, the CDR3 has 13 residues. Of all the DNA, just the CDR3 is kept, 39 bases in frame from base 1. CDR1 and CDR2, looked up from the germline V gene, are MGHRA and YSYEKL.